This T cell receptor beta chain was observed in a study of blood T cell repertoires in COVID-19. Overall study context: Sites in the United States, Italy and Spain provided acute and convalescent COVID-19 samples. In each case, the material was cDNA or gDNA derived from T cells, B-cell-depleted T cells, or PBMCs.

Original processing methods: How many nucleated cells were present was estimated from reference gene primer amplification. Here immunoSEQ multiplex PCR was the method, and the copy in TCRdb shows in-frame clones only, minus some. V and J calls plus clone size are reproduced from that table; the DNA served to infer D and trimming. The table shows around 270,000 clones, with approximately 92% occurring only once. Seattle patients were enrolled while actively infected and followed longitudinally. V lost 5 bases and J 7 bases, leaving 9 bases between the germline ends. Germline V gives CDR1 WNHNN, CDR2 SYGVQD (reference sequence). This CDR3 spans 13 amino acids.

This receptor was identified in a person aged 18-29 years with COVID-19, enrolled during active disease. Sequencing was carried out using peripheral blood. This chain joins TRBV10-1 and TRBJ1-6; possible D gene TRBD1, 5 bases. The CDR3 sequence is CASSYNRNSPLHF. In DNA form, the CDR3 reads TGCGCCAGCAGTTATAACAGGAATTCACCCCTCCACTTT.